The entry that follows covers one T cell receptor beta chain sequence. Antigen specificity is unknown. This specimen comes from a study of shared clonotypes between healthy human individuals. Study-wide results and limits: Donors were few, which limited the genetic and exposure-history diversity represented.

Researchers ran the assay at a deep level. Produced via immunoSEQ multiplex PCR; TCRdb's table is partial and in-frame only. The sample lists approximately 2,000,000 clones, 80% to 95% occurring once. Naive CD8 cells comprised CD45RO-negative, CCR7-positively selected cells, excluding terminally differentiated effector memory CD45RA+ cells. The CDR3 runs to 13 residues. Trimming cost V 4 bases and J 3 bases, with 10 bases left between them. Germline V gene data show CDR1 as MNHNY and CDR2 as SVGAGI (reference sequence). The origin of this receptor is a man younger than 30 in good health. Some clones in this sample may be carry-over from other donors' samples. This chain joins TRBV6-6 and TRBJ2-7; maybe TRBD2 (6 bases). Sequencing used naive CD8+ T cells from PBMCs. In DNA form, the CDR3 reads TGTGCCAGCAGTTCATGGGGAGGCTACGAGCAGTACTTC. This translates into CASSSWGGYEQYF.